The next 5 T cell receptor beta chains were all read from a single sample in a study of T cells in Graves' hyperthyroidism and ophthalmopathy. Amplification targeted TCR beta CDR3 regions from RNA transcripts. Using the HTBI primer set, a first-round RT-PCR was run on the TCR CDR3. TCRdb re-called the multiplex PCR reads through MiXCR, storing one row per CDR3 protein. Of approximately 590,000 distinct CDR3 sequences listed, about half are singletons. Material: peripheral blood or thyroid tissue (not recorded which). These receptors all stem from a woman between 18 and 30 years old with Graves' hyperthyroidism.

The rearrangement uses TRBV13 and TRBJ1-1; D is unclear. There are 13 residues in the CDR3. Germline loops: CDR1 PRHDT, CDR2 FYEKMQ (reference sequence). Trimming shortened V by 6 bases and J by 3 bases, and 11 bases separated the two germline ends. The CDR3 DNA sequence: TGTGCCAGCAGGTTTATAGGTTACACTGAAGCTTTCTTT. Translation: CASRFIGYTEAFF.

The chain joins TRBV7-9 to TRBJ2-7; D is ambiguous. This CDR3 comprises 15 residues. V dropped 4 bases and J dropped 4 bases, with 17 bases sitting between them. CDR1 is SEHNR and CDR2 is FQNEAQ in the germline V gene (reference sequence). CDR3 nucleotides: TGTGCCAGCAGCTCCAAGCATTTCGCCGGTTACGAGCAGTACTTC. It translates to CASSSKHFAGYEQYF.

The rearrangement links TRBV7-8 to TRBJ1-3; D is undetermined. The CDR3 runs 12 residues. Germline CDR1 is SGHVS and CDR2 is FQNEAQ. The V end was cut by 5 bases, the J end by 8 bases, with 10 bases between. The DNA for the CDR3 is TGTGCCAGCAGCCCCAGAGGCGACACCATATATTTT. Protein product: CASSPRGDTIYF.

As regards this clonotype: Sequence at one end of the junction differs from germline and may be a read error. This chain uses TRBV2 with TRBJ1-2; TRBD1 is a possible D gene (5 bases). The CDR3 consists of 11 residues. Per germline, CDR1 SNHLY and CDR2 FYNNEI. Here the CDR3 DNA reads TGTACCAGCACCCAGGGTTTGAGCTACACCTTC. This sequence encodes CTSTQGLSYTF.

This clonotype appeared many times. This sequence joins TRBV2 and TRBJ1-5; maybe TRBD1 (5 bases). With 5 bases removed from V and 3 bases from J, the gap between germline ends came to 11 bases. Per the germline V gene, CDR1 is SNHLY and CDR2 is FYNNEI. The CDR3 has 14 amino acids. Here the CDR3 DNA reads TGTGCCAGCAGTTCCCAGGGTCCCAATCAGCCCCAGCATTTT. Translating it yields CASSSQGPNQPQHF.